Sequencing of this TCR beta chain was carried out in a study of shared clonotypes between healthy human individuals. Study results and limitations: With a handful of donors compared, roughly 5% of naive CD4 clonotypes were shared.

The table lists this clone with a count of one. No antigen is known for it. The V end was cut by 2 bases, the J end by 5 bases, with 13 bases between. Germline V gives CDR1 SGHDT, CDR2 YYEEEE. The CDR3 is 14 residues long. A split of CD4+ cells into CD45RA+ naive and CD45RA-negative memory subsets was performed. The repertoire was sequenced with immunoSEQ multiplex PCR; TCRdb's copy has only in-frame clones and lacks some. The sample lists about 960,000 clones, 76% occurring once. This rearrangement joins TRBV5-6 to TRBJ2-5, with D possibly being TRBD1 (6 bases). Sequences were obtained from memory CD4+ T cells sorted from blood. The subset was: CD45RA-negative fraction. The receptor comes from a man between 18 and 35 years old in good health. The CDR3 DNA reads TGTGCCAGCAGCTTCCCCCCAGGGGAGGAGACCCAGTACTTC. Its translation is CASSFPPGEETQYF. Together with reference TRBV5-6 and TRBJ2-5, the CDR3 gives the full variable domain: DAGVTQSPTHLIKTRGQQVTLRCSPKSGHDTVSWYQQALGQGPQFIFQYYEEEERQRGNFPDRFSGHQFPNYSSELNVNALLLGDSALYLCASSFPPGEETQYFGPGTRLLVL.